This T cell receptor beta chain was identified in a study of CXCR3-negative and CXCR3-positive naive CD8 T cells. As for the study in general: Every library held about 1.5 +/- 0.3 million TRB reads, and the total came to approximately 140 million.

UMI-labeled TRB cDNA libraries were prepared by 5' RACE. TCRdb re-analyzed the 5' RACE reads; it lists each CDR3 protein once, without DNA. The sample totals 120,000 to 150,000 distinct CDR3 sequences. Germline assignment: CDR1 SQVTM and CDR2 ANQGSEA. The CDR3 extends over 13 amino acids. Remarks on this clonotype: Its specificity is not known.

General study findings and limits: More hydrophobic TRB CDR3s were found in CXCR3-positive naive cells than in CXCR3-negative naive cells. Memory cells showed distinct TRBV-TRBJ patterns, while the two naive subsets matched. Fresh PBMCs went into most assays, and CXCR3 expression partly declined after cryopreservation. Both naive subsets showed comparably high diversity, and memory CD8+ cells showed much lower diversity.

The TCR originated in a human donor in good health. Some clones in this sample may be carry-over from other donors' samples. The rearrangement links TRBV29-1 to TRBJ2-1; TCRdb reports TRBD2, a call that lacks DNA to check it against. Sequencing was carried out using naive CXCR3+ CD8+ T cells from blood. Subset noted: CD45RO-CCR7+CD27+CD95- naive CD8+ T cells expressing CXCR3 (TNR3+). The CDR3 loop is CGVLEAVYNEQFF.